This is a list of T cell receptor beta chains from one sample in a study of T cells in Graves' hyperthyroidism and ophthalmopathy. In TCRdb, the multiplex PCR reads were re-called with MiXCR into one record per CDR3 protein. The repertoire holds some 490,000 distinct CDR3 sequences, with around 16% as singletons. The sequencing input was blood. Source of these receptors: a woman aged 25-40 years with Graves' ophthalmopathy. Both conserved end residues are part of each CDR3. D genes are given only for firm matches. Not every row has a clone size; where given, it reads once, few, many or a size class.

TRBV6-1	.	TRBD1	TRBJ1-4	TGTGCCACCTGGACAGGGCCGATTCCAACTAATGAAAAACTGTTTTTT	CATWTGPIPTNEKLFF
TRBV30	few	.	TRBJ2-4	TGTGCCTGGTCCAACGGGAGCCCCAAAAACATTCAGTACTTC	CAWSNGSPKNIQYF
TRBV18	many	TRBD2	TRBJ2-1	TGTGCCACTGGGACTAGCGGGAGTACTGCCTACAATGAGCAGTTCTTC	CATGTSGSTAYNEQFF
TRBV20-1	few	.	TRBJ2-5	TGCAGTGCTAGAGATCAGGGCGTGGAGACCCAGTACTTC	CSARDQGVETQYF
TRBV18	many	TRBD1	TRBJ2-7	TGTGCCAGCTCACCAGGGACAGGGGACTCTCACGAGCAGTACTTC	CASSPGTGDSHEQYF
TRBV12-3/TRBV12-4	.	.	TRBJ2-1	TGTGCCAGCAGTTTGGGGAGTTCCCACAATGAGCAGTTCTTC	CASSLGSSHNEQFF
TRBV3-1	many	TRBD1	TRBJ1-1	TGTGCCAGCAGCCAGGACAGGGCAAACACTGAAGCTTTCTTT	CASSQDRANTEAFF
TRBV6-2/TRBV6-3	few	.	TRBJ2-4	TGTGCCAGCAGGATCGGGGGTTTCCGAAACATTCAGTACTTC	CASRIGGFRNIQYF
TRBV7-2	.	TRBD2	TRBJ2-2	TGTGCCAGCGGCTTAGGAGTACTAGCGGGAGCGGGCACCGGGGAGCTGTTTTTT	CASGLGVLAGAGTGELFF
TRBV13	.	TRBD1	TRBJ2-6	TGTGCCAGCAGCGGAGGCCAGGGGGCAGTAGGAGCCAACGTCCTGACTTTC	CASSGGQGAVGANVLTF
TRBV28	many	.	TRBJ2-5	TGTGCCAGCAACAGGGACTTGGAGACCCAGTACTTC	CASNRDLETQYF
TRBV19	many	TRBD1	TRBJ2-7	TGTGCCAGTAGTTCAGCAGGGGGAGTCGGCGACGAGCAGTACTTC	CASSSAGGVGDEQYF
TRBV2	many	TRBD2	TRBJ2-7	TGTGCCAGCAGTGAGGGGGGGTTCAACGAGCAGTACTTC	CASSEGGFNEQYF
TRBV14	many	.	TRBJ2-3	TGTGCCAGCAGCCAGAATACAGCGCGAACTAGCACAGATACGCAGTATTTT	CASSQNTARTSTDTQYF
TRBV19	many	TRBD1	TRBJ1-1	TGTGCCAGTAGTCGCGATTCCGGGACAGGGTGGACTGAAGCTTTCTTT	CASSRDSGTGWTEAFF
TRBV5-1	.	TRBD2	TRBJ2-3	TGCGCCAGCAGCTTAGCGGGAGGACCCCGCACAGATACGCAGTATTTT	CASSLAGGPRTDTQYF
TRBV19	few	TRBD1	TRBJ1-1	TGTGCCAGTACCCCCCGGGACAGGTTACAAGCTTTCTTT	CASTPRDRLQAFF
TRBV7-2	.	.	TRBJ2-7	TGTGCCAGCAGCATTTTCCTTGGAAGCTCCTACGAGCAGTACTTC	CASSIFLGSSYEQYF
TRBV28	.	.	TRBJ2-7	TGTGCCAGCAGTTTATGGGCGGTTTCCATCTACGAGCAGTACTTC	CASSLWAVSIYEQYF